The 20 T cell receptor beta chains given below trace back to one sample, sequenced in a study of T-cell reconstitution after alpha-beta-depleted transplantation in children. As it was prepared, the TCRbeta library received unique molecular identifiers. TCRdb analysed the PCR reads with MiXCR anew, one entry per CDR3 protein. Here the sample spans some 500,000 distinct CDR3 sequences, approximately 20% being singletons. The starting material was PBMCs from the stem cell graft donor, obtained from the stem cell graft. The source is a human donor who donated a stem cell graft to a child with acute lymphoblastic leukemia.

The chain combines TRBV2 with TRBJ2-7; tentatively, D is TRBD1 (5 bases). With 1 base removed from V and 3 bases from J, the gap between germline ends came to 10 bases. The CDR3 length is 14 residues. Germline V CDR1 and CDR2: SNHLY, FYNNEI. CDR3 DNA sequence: TGTGCCAGCAGTGAAGAAGGGGCCCTCTACGAGCAGTACTTC. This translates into CASSEEGALYEQYF.

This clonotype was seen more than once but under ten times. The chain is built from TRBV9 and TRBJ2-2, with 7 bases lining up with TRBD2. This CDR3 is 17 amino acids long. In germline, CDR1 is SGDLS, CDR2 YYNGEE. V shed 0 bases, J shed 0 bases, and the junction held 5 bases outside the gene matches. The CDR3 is CASSVGALAANTGELFF. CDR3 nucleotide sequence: TGTGCCAGCAGCGTAGGGGCGCTAGCGGCGAACACCGGGGAGCTGTTTTTT.

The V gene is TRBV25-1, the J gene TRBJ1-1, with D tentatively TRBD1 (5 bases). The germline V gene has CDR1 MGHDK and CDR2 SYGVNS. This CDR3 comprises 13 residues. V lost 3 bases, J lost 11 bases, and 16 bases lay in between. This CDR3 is CASSEGTFGTAFF. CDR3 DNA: TGTGCCAGCAGTGAGGGGACTTTTGGGACCGCTTTCTTT.

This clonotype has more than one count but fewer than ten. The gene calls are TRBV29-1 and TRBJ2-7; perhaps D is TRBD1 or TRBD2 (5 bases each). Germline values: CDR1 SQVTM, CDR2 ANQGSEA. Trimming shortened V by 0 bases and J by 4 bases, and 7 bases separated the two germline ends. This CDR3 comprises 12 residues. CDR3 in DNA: TGCAGCGTTGAAGACAGGGAGTACGAGCAGTACTTC. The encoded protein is CSVEDREYEQYF.

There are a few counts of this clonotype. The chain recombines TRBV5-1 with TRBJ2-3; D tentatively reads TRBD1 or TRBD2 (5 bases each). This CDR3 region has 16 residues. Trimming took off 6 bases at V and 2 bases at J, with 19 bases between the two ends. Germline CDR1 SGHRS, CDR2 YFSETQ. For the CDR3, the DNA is TGCGCCAGCATAGACACACCGAGGGGAAACACAGATACGCAGTATTTT. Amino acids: CASIDTPRGNTDTQYF.

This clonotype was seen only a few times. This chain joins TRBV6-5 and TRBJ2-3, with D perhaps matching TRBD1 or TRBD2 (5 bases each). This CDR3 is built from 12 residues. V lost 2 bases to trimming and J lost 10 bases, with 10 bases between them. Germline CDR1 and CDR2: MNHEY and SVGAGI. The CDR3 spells CASSYTGGSQYF. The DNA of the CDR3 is TGTGCCAGCAGTTACACTGGGGGATCGCAGTATTTT.

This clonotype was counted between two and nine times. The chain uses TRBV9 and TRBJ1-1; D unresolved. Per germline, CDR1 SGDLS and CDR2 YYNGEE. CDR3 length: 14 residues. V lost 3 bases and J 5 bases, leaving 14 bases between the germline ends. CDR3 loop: CASSDGQSGTEAFF. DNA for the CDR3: TGTGCCAGCAGCGATGGGCAATCGGGGACTGAAGCTTTCTTT.

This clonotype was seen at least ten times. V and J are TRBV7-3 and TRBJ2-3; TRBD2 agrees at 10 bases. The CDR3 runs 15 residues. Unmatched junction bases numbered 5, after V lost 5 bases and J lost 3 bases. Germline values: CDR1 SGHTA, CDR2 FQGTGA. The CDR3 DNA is TGTGCCAGCAGCGAAGGACTAGCGGTTACAGATACGCAGTATTTT. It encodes CASSEGLAVTDTQYF.

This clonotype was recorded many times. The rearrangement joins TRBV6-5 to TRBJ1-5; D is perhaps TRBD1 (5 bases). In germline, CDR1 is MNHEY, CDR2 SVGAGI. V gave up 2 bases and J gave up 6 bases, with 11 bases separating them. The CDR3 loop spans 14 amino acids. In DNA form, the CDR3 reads TGTGCCAGCAGTTACGGGGGGAGTACTCAGCCCCAGCATTTT. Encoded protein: CASSYGGSTQPQHF.

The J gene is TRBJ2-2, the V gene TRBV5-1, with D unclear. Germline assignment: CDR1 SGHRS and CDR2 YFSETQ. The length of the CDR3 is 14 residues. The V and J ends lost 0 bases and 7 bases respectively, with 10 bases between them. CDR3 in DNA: TGCGCCAGCAGCTTGGCCGTGGCGAACGGGGAGCTGTTTTTT. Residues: CASSLAVANGELFF.

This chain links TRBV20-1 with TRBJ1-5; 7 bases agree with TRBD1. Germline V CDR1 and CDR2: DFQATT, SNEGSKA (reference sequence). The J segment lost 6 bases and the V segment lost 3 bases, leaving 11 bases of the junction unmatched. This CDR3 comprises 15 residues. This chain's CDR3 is CSARGGQILGQPQHF. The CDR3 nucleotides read TGCAGTGCTAGGGGGGGACAGATTCTCGGTCAGCCCCAGCATTTT.

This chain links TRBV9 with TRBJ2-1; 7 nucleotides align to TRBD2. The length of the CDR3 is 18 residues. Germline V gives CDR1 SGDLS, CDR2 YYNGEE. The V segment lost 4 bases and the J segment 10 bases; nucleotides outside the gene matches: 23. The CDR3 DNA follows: TGTGCCAGCAGCTCTACGTTGGCGGGACTACCCCCATTCGGGGAGCAGTTCTTC. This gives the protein CASSSTLAGLPPFGEQFF.

The CDR3 sequence: CASSLRDRLTGELFF. Written as DNA, the CDR3 is TGTGCCAGCAGCTTAAGAGACAGACTCACCGGGGAGCTGTTTTTT. The chain combines TRBV7-9 with TRBJ2-2, with D possibly TRBD1 on 5 matching bases. CDR3 length: 15 amino acids. V was pared by 2 bases and J by 4 bases, with 11 bases between. The V gene's germline CDR1 is SEHNR and CDR2 FQNEAQ (reference sequence).

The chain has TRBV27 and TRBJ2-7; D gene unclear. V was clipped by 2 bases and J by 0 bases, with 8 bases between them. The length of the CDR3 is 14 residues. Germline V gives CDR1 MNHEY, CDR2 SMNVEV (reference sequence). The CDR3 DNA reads TGTGCCAGCAGTTTAAATGGCGGCTCCTACGAGCAGTACTTC. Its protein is CASSLNGGSYEQYF.

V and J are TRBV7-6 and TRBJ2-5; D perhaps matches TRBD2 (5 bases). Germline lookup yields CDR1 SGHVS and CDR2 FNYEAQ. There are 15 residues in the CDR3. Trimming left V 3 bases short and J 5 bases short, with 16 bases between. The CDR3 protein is CASSFLWGERETQYF. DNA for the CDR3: TGTGCCAGCAGCTTCCTGTGGGGAGAACGGGAGACCCAGTACTTC.

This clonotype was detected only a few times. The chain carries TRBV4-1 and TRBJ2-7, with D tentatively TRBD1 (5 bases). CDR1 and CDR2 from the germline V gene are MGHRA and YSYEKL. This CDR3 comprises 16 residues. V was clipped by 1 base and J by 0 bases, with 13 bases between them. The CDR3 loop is CASSQAPQGHSYEQYF. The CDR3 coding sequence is TGCGCCAGCAGCCAAGCCCCCCAGGGCCACTCCTACGAGCAGTACTTC.

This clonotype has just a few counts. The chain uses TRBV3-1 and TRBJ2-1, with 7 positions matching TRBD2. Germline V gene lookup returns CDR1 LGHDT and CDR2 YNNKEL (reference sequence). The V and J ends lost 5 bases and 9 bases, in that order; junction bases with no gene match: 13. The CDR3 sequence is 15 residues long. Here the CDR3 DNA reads TGTGCCAGCAGCTTCTTGGGGGGGGGATCTGGTGAGCAGTTCTTC. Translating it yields CASSFLGGGSGEQFF.

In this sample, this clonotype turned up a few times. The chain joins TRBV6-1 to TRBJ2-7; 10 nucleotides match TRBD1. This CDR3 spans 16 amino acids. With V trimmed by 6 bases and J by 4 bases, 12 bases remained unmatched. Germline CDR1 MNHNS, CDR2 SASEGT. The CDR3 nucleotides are TGTGCCAGCAGGGACGGGACAGGGGACCGACCTTACGAGCAGTACTTC. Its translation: CASRDGTGDRPYEQYF.

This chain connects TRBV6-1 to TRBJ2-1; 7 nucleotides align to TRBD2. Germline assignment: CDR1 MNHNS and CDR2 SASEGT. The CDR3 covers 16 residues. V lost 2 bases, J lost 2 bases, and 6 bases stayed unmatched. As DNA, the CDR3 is TGTGCCAGCAGTGAATTAGCGGGTTCTGCCTACAATGAGCAGTTCTTC. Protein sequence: CASSELAGSAYNEQFF.

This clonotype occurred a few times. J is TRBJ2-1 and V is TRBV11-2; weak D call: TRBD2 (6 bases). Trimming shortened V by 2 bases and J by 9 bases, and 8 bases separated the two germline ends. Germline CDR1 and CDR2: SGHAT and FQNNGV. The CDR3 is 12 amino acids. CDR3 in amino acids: CASSLISGEQFF. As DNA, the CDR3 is TGTGCCAGCAGCTTAATTAGCGGTGAGCAGTTCTTC. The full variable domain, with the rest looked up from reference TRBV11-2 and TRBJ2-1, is EAGVAQSPRYKIIEKRQSVAFWCNPISGHATLYWYQQILGQGPKLLIQFQNNGVVDDSQLPKDRFSAERLKGVDSTLKIQPAKLEDSAVYLCASSLISGEQFFGPGTRLTVL.